This T cell receptor (beta chain) is drawn from a study of identical twins. TCRdb called the 5' RACE reads again in MiXCR, with one record for every CDR3 protein. The repertoire consists of more than 350,000 distinct CDR3 sequences, with approximately 8.8% occurring once and the leading ten covering 7.5% to 9.5%. The CDR3 extends over 16 amino acids. V lost 3 bases and J 0 bases, leaving 13 bases between the germline ends. CDR1 is SGHAT, CDR2 FQNNGV, per germline. The TCR comes from a woman aged 45-60 years in good health. Sample: naive T cells sorted from blood. V gene TRBV11-2 combines with J gene TRBJ2-3; D is undetermined. CDR3 bases: TGTGCCAGCAGCTTTCGGAGTCCACCAAGCACAGATACGCAGTATTTT. It translates to CASSFRSPPSTDTQYF. The whole variable domain, remainder taken from reference TRBV11-2 and TRBJ2-3, is EAGVAQSPRYKIIEKRQSVAFWCNPISGHATLYWYQQILGQGPKLLIQFQNNGVVDDSQLPKDRFSAERLKGVDSTLKIQPAKLEDSAVYLCASSFRSPPSTDTQYFGPGTRLTVL.